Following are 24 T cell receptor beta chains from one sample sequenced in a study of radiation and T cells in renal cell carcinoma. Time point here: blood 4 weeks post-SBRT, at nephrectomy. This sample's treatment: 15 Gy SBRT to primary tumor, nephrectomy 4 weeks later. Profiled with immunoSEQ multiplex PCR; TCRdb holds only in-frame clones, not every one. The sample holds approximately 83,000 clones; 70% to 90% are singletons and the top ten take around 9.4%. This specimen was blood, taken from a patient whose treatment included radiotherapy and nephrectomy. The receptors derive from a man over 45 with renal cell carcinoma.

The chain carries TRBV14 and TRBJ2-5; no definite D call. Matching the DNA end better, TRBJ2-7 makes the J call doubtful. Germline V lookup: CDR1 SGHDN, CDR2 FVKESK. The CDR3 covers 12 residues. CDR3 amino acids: CASSPSSYEQYF. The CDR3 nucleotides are TGTGCCAGCAGCCCGAGCTCCTACGAGCAGTACTTC.

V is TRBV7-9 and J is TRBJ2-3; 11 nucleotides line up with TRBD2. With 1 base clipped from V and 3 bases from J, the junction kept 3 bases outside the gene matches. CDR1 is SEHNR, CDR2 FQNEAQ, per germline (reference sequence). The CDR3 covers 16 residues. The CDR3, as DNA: TGTGCCAGCAGCTTAGTACTAGCGGGAGTGACAGATACGCAGTATTTT. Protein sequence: CASSLVLAGVTDTQYF.

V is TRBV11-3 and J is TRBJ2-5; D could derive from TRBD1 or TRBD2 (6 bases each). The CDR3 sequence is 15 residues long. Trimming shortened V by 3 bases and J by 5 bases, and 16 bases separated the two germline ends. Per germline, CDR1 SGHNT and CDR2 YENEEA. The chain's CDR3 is CASSFGPLGGETQYF. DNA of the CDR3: TGTGCCAGCAGCTTCGGTCCATTAGGGGGGGAGACCCAGTACTTC.

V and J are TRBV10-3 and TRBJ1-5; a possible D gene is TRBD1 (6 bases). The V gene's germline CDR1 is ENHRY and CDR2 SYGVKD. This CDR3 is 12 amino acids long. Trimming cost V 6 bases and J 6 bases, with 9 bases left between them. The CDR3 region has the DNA TGTGCCATCAGCAGGGGTTCTCAGCCCCAGCATTTT. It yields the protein CAISRGSQPQHF.

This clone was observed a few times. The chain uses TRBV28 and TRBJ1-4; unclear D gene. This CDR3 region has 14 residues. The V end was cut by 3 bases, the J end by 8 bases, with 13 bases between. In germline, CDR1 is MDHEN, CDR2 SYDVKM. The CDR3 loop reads CASSLERMGEKLFF. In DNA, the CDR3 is TGTGCCAGCAGTTTGGAACGGATGGGGGAAAAACTGTTTTTT.

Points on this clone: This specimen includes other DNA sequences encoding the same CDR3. CDR3 DNA: TGTGCCAGCAGTTACGGGAGTTACACAGATACGCAGTATTTT. Protein sequence: CASSYGSYTDTQYF. The chain recombines TRBV6-5 with TRBJ2-3, with D possibly matching TRBD2 (5 bases). Germline values: CDR1 MNHEY, CDR2 SVGAGI. V lost 2 bases, J lost 2 bases, and 8 bases lay in between. The CDR3 consists of 14 residues.

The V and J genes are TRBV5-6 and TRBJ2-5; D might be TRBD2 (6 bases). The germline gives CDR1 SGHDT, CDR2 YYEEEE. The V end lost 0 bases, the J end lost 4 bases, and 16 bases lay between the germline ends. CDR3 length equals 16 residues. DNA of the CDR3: TGTGCCAGCAGCTTGGCCCGGGGGTTGGGGCTAGAGACCCAGTACTTC. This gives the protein CASSLARGLGLETQYF. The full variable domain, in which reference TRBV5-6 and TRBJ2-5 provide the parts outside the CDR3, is DAGVTQSPTHLIKTRGQQVTLRCSPKSGHDTVSWYQQALGQGPQFIFQYYEEEERQRGNFPDRFSGHQFPNYSSELNVNALLLGDSALYLCASSLARGLGLETQYFGPGTRLLVL.

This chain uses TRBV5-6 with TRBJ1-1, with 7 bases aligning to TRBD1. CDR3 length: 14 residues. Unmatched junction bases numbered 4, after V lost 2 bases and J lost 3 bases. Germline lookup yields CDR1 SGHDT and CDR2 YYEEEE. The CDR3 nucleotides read TGTGCCAGCAGCTTTAGGGGACAGCACACTGAAGCTTTCTTT. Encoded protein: CASSFRGQHTEAFF.

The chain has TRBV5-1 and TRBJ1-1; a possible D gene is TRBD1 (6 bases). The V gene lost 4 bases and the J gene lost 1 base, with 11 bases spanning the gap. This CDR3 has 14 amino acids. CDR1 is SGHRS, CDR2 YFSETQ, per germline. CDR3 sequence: CASSQGTENTEAFF. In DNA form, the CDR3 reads TGCGCCAGCAGCCAGGGGACGGAGAACACTGAAGCTTTCTTT.

CDR3 protein: CASSFLQGVGDTQYF. The CDR3, as DNA: TGTGCCAGCAGTTTCCTACAGGGTGTGGGAGATACGCAGTATTTT. V and J are TRBV28 and TRBJ2-3, with a possible D match to TRBD1 (6 bases). The CDR3 has 15 residues. V was trimmed by 3 bases and J by 5 bases, leaving 15 bases between them. From germline, CDR1 is MDHEN and CDR2 SYDVKM.

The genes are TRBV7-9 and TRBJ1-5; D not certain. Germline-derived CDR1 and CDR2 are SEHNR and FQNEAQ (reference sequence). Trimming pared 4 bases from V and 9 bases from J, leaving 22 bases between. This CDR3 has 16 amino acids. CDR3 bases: TGTGCCAGCAGCTCCGGGAATCAAGGGCCTATCTGGCCCCAGCATTTT. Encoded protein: CASSSGNQGPIWPQHF.

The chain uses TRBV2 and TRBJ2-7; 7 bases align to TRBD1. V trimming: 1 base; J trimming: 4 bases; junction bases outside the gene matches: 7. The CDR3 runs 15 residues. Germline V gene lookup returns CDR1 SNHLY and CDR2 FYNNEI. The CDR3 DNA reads TGTGCCAGCAGTGAAGATCCACAGGGGTCGTACGAGCAGTACTTC. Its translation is CASSEDPQGSYEQYF.

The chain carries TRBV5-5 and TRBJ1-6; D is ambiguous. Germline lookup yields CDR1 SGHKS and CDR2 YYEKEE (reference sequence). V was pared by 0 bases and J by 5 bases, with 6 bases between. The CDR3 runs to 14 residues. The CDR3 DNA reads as TGTGCCAGCAGCTTGGGGCAGAATAATTCACCCCTCCACTTT. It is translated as CASSLGQNNSPLHF. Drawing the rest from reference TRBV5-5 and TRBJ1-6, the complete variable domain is DAGVTQSPTHLIKTRGQQVTLRCSPISGHKSVSWYQQVLGQGPQFIFQYYEKEERGRGNFPDRFSARQFPNYSSELNVNALLLGDSALYLCASSLGQNNSPLHFGNGTRLTVT.

The CDR3 DNA reads TGTGCCAGCAGCTTGGGTCGGGGGGAGCAGTACTTC. Translated, it gives CASSLGRGEQYF. This rearrangement joins TRBV5-4 to TRBJ2-7, with D tentatively TRBD2 (6 bases). Trimming pared 0 bases from V and 7 bases from J, leaving 8 bases between. Per germline, CDR1 SGHNT and CDR2 YYREEE (reference sequence). The CDR3 contains 12 residues.

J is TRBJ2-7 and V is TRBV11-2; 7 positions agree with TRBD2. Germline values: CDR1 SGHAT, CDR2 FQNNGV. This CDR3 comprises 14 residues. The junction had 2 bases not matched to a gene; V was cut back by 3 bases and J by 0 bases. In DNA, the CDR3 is TGTGCCAGCAGCTTCCAGCGGGACTCCTACGAGCAGTACTTC. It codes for CASSFQRDSYEQYF.

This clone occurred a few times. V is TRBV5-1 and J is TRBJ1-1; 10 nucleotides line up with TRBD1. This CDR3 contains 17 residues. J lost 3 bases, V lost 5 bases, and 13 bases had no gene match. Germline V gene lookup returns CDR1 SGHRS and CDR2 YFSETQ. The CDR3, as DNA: TGCGCCAGCAGTTTCTTCCGGGACAGGGGAGCGGACACTGAAGCTTTCTTT. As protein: CASSFFRDRGADTEAFF.

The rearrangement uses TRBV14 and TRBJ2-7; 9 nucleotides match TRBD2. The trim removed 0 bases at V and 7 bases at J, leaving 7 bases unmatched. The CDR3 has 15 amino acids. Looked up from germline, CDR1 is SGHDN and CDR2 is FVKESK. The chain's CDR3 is CASSQDLAGASEQYF. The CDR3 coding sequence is TGTGCCAGCAGCCAAGACTTAGCGGGGGCGTCGGAGCAGTACTTC.

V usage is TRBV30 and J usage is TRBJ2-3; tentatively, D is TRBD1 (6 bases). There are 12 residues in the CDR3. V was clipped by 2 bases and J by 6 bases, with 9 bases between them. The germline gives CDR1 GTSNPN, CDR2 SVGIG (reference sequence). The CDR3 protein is CAWSTQGDTQYF. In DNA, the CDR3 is TGTGCCTGGAGTACACAGGGTGATACGCAGTATTTT.

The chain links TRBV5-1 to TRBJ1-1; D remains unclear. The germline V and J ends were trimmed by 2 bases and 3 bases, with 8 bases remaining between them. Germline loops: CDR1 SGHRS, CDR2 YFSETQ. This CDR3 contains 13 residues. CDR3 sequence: CASSLGFDTEAFF. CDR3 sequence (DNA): TGCGCCAGCAGCTTAGGTTTTGACACTGAAGCTTTCTTT.

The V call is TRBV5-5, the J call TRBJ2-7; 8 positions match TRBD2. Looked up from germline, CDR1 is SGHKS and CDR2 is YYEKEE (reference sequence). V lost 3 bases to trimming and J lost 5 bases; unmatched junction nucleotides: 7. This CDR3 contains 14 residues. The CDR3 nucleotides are TGTGCCAGCAGCTCCGGCGGGGGGATCCACGAGCAGTACTTC. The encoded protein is CASSSGGGIHEQYF.

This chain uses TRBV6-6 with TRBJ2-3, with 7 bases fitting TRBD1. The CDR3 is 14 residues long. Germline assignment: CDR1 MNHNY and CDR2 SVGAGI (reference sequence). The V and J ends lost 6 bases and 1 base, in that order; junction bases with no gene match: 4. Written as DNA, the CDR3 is TGTGCCAGCAGGACAGGGTCGCGCACAGATACGCAGTATTTT. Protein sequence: CASRTGSRTDTQYF.

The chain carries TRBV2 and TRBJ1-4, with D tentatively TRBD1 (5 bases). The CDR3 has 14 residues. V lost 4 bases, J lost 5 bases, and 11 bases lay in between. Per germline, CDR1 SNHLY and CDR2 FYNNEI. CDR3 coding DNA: TGTGCCAGCAGTGGACAGACCGAAAATGAAAAACTGTTTTTT. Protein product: CASSGQTENEKLFF.

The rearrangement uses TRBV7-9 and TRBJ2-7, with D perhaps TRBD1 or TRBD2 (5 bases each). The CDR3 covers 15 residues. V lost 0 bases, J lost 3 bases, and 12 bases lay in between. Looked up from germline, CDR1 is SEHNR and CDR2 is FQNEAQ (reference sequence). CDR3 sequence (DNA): TGTGCCAGCAGCTTAGCGGGGACGGAGAACTACGAGCAGTACTTC. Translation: CASSLAGTENYEQYF.

The DNA for the CDR3 is TGTGCCACCAGCAGAGATCGGTTCCAAGAGACCCAGTACTTC. Encoded protein: CATSRDRFQETQYF. V usage is TRBV15 and J usage is TRBJ2-5; D uncertain. The ends were cut back, 0 bases at V and 1 base at J, with 6 bases in the middle. The CDR3 contains 14 residues. Germline loops: CDR1 LNHNV, CDR2 YYDKDF (reference sequence).